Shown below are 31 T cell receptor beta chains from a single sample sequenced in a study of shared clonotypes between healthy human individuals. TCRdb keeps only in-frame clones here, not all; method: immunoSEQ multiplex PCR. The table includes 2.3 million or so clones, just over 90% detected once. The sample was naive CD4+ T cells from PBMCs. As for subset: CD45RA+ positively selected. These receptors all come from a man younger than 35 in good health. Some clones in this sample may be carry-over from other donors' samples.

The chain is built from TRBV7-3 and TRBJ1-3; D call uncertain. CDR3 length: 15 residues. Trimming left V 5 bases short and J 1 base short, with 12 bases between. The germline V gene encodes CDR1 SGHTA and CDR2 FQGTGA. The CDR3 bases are TGTGCCAGCAGCCCAGCCCCTAGTTCTGGAAACACCATATATTTT. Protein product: CASSPAPSSGNTIYF.

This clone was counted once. The CDR3 loop is CASSRQGLDGGYTF. The CDR3 DNA is TGTGCCAGCTCCCGACAGGGATTAGACGGTGGCTACACCTTC. The chain has TRBV6-6 and TRBJ1-2; 7 positions agree with TRBD1. This CDR3 contains 14 residues. J was trimmed by 7 bases and V by 8 bases; bases with no gene match: 13. CDR1 MNHNY and CDR2 SVGAGI come from the germline V gene (reference sequence).

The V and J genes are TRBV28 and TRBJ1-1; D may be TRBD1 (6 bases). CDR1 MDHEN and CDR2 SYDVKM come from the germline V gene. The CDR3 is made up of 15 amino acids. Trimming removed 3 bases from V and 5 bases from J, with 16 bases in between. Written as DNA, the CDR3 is TGTGCCAGCAGTTTTCCGGGAGGGGGGCGGACTGAAGCTTTCTTT. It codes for CASSFPGGGRTEAFF.

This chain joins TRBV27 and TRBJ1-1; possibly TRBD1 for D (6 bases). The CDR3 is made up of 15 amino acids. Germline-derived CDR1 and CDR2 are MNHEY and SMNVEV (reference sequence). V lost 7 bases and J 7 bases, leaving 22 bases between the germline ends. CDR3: CASKIMTGLANEAFF. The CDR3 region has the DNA TGTGCCAGCAAGATAATGACAGGCCTGGCTAATGAAGCTTTCTTT.

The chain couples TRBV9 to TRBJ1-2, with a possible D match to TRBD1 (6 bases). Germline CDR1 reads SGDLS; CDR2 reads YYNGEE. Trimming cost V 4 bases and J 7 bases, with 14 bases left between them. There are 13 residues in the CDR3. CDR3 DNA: TGTGCCAGCAGCACCAGAGACAGGCTTGGCTACACCTTC. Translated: CASSTRDRLGYTF.

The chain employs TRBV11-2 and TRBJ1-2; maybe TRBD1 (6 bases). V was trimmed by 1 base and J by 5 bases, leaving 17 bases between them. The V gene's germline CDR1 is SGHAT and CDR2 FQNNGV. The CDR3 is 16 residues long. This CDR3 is CASSLVGGQRVYGYTF. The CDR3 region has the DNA TGTGCCAGCAGCTTAGTTGGGGGGCAAAGGGTTTATGGCTACACCTTC.

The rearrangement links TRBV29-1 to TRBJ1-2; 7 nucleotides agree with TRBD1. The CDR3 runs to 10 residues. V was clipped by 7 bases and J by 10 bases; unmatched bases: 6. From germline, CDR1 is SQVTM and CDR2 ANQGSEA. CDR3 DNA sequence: TGCAGCGGAGGGGGCGAGGACTACACCTTC. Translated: CSGGGEDYTF.

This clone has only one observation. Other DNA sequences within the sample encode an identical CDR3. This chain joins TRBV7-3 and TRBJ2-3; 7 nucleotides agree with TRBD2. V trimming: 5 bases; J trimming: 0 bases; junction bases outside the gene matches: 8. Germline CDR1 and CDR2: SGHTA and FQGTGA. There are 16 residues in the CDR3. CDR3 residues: CASSPRGGASTDTQYF. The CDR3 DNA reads TGTGCCAGCAGCCCTCGCGGGGGTGCTAGCACAGATACGCAGTATTTT.

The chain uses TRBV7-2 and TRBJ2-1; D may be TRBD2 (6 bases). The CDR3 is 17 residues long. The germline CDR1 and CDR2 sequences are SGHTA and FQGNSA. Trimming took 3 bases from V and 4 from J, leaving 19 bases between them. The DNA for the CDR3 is TGTGCCAGCAGCTTGGCAGGGACGGGAGCCCTTTACAATGAGCAGTTCTTC. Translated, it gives CASSLAGTGALYNEQFF.

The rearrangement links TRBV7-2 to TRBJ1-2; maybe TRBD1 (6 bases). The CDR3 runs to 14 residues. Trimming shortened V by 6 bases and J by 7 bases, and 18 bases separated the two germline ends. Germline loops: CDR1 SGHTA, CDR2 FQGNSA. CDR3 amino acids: CASRLQGSTGGYTF. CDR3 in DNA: TGTGCCAGCAGACTACAGGGTTCGACTGGTGGCTACACCTTC.

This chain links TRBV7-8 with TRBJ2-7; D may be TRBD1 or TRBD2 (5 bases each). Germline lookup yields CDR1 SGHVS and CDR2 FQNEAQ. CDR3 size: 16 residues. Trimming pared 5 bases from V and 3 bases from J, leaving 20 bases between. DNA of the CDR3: TGTGCCAGCAGCACAAGAGGGGCAGGTATCTACTACGAGCAGTACTTC. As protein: CASSTRGAGIYYEQYF.

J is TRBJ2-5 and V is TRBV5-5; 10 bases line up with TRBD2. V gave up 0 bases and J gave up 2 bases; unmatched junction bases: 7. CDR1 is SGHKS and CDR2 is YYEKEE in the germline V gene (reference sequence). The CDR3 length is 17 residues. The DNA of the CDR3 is TGTGCCAGCAGCTTGGTAGCTAGCGGGAGAGTTCAAGAGACCCAGTACTTC. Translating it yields CASSLVASGRVQETQYF.

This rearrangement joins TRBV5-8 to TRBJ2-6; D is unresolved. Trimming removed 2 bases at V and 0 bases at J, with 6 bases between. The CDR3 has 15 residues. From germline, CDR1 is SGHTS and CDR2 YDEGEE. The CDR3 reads CASSFAGSGANVLTF. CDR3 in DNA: TGTGCCAGCAGCTTCGCAGGCTCTGGGGCCAACGTCCTGACTTTC.

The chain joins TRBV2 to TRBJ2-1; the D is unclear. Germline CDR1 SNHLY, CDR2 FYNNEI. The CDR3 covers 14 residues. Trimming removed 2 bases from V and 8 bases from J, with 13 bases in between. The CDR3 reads CASSESLDYDEQFF. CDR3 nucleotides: TGTGCCAGCAGTGAAAGCCTAGATTACGATGAGCAGTTCTTC.

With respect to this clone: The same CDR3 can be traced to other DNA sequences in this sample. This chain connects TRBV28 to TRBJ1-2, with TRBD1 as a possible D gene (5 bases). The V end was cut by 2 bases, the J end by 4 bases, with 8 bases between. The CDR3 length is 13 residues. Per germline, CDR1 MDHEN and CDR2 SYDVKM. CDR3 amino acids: CASSLGQGYGYTF. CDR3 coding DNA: TGTGCCAGCAGTTTAGGGCAGGGCTATGGCTACACCTTC.

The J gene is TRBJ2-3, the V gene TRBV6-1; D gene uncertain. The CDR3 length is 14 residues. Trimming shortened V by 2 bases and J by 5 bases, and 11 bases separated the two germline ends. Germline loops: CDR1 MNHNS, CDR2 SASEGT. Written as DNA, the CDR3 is TGTGCCAGCAGTGAAAGGTATCTGGGAGATACGCAGTATTTT. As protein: CASSERYLGDTQYF.

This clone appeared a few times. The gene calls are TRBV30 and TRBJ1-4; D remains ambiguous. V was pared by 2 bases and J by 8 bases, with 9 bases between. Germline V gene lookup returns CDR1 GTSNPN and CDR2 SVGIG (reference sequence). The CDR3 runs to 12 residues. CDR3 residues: CAWSPRNEKLFF. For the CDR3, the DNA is TGTGCCTGGAGTCCCCGTAACGAAAAACTGTTTTTT.

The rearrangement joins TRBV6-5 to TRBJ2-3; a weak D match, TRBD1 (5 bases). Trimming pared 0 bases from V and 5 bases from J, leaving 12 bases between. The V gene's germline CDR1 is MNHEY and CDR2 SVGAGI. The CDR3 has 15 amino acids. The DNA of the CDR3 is TGTGCCAGCAGTTACTCGAGAAGGGGCGGAGATACGCAGTATTTT. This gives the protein CASSYSRRGGDTQYF.

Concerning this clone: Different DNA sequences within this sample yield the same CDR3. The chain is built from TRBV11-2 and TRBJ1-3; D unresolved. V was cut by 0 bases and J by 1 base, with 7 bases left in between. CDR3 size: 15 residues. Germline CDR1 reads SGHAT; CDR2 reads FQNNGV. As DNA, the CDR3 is TGTGCCAGCAGCTTAGATCCTGGATCTGGAAACACCATATATTTT. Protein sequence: CASSLDPGSGNTIYF.

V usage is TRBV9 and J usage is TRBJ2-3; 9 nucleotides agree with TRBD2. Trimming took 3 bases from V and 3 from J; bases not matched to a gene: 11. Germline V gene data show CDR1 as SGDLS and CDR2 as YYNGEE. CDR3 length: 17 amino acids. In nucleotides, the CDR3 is TGTGCCAGCAGCGCCTTTTTGGCTAGCGGGATAACAGATACGCAGTATTTT. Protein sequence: CASSAFLASGITDTQYF.

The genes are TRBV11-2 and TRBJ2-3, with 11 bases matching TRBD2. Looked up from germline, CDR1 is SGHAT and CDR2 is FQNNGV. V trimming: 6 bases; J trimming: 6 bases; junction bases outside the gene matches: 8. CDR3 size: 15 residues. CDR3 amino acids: CASSRLAGSMDTQYF. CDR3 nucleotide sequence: TGTGCCAGCAGTAGACTAGCGGGAAGTATGGATACGCAGTATTTT.

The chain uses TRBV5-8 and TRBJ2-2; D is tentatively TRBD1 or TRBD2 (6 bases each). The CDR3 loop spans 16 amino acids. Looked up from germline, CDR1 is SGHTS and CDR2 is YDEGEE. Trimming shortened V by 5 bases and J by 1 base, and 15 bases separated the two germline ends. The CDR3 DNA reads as TGTGCCAGCAGGGGGGGCGGGATAAAGAACACCGGGGAGCTGTTTTTT. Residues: CASRGGGIKNTGELFF. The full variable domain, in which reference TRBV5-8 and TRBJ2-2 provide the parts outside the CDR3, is EAGVTQSPTHLIKTRGQQATLRCSPISGHTSVYWYQQALGLGLQFLLWYDEGEERNRGNFPPRFSGRQFPNYSSELNVNALELEDSALYLCASRGGGIKNTGELFFGEGSRLTVL.

The CDR3 DNA reads TGTGCCAGTGGCCCCCACAGGGCGGGGGACTATGGCTACACCTTC. Translated, it gives CASGPHRAGDYGYTF. The J gene is TRBJ1-2, the V gene TRBV19; D may be TRBD1 (6 bases). V was shortened by 8 bases and J by 3 bases, with 19 bases between the two germline ends. The CDR3 contains 15 residues. CDR1 is LNHDA and CDR2 is SQIVND in the germline V gene (reference sequence).

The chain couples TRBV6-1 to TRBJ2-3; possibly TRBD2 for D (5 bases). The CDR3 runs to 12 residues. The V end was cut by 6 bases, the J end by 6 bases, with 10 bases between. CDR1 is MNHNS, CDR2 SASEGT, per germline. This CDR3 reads CASRGEVDTQYF. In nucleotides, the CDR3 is TGTGCCAGCAGGGGAGAGGTGGATACGCAGTATTTT.

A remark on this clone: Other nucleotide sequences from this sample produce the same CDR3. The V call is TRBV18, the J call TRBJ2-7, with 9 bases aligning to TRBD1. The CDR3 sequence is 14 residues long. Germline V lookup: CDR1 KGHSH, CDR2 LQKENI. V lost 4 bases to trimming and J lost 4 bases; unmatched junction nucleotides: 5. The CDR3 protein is CASSQPGQGYEQYF. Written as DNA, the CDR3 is TGTGCCAGCTCACAGCCGGGACAGGGATACGAGCAGTACTTC.

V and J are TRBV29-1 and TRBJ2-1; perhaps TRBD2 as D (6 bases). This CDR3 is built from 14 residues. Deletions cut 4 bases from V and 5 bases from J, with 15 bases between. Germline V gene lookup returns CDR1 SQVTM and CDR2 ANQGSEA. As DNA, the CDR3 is TGCAGCGTTGTAGAGGGAGGTACGAACAATGAGCAGTTCTTC. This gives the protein CSVVEGGTNNEQFF.

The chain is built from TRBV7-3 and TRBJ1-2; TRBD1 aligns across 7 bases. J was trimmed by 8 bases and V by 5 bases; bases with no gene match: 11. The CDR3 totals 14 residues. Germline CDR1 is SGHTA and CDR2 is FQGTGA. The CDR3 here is CASSPSAGGGGYTF. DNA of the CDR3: TGTGCCAGCAGCCCCTCCGCAGGGGGGGGCGGCTACACCTTC.

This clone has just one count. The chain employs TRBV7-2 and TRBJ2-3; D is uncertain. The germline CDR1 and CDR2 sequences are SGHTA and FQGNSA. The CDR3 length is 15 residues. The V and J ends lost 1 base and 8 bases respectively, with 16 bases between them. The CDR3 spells CASSLDWLPGGTQYF. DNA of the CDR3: TGTGCCAGCAGCTTAGACTGGCTCCCCGGCGGTACGCAGTATTTT.

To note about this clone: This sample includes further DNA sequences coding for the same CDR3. CDR3 DNA: TGTGCCAGCAGTTTATCGGTGGGCGGGAACACTGAAGCTTTCTTT. Its protein product is CASSLSVGGNTEAFF. The V call is TRBV27, the J call TRBJ1-1; D gene ambiguous. CDR1 is MNHEY, CDR2 SMNVEV, per germline (reference sequence). The ends were cut back, 0 bases at V and 1 base at J, with 9 bases in the middle. This CDR3 has 15 residues.

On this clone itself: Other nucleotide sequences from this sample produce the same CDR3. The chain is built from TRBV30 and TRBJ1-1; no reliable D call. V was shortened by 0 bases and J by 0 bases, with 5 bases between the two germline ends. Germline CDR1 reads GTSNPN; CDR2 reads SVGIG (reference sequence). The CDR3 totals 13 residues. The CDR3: CAWSVGLNTEAFF. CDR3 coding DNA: TGTGCCTGGAGTGTAGGTTTGAACACTGAAGCTTTCTTT.

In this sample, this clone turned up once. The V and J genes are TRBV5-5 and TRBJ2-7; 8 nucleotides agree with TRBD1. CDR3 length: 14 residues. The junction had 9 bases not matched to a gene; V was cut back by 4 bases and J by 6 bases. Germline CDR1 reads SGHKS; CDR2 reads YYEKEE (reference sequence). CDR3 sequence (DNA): TGTGCCAGCAGCACCCGGACAGGGTGGAGCGAGCAGTACTTC. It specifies CASSTRTGWSEQYF.